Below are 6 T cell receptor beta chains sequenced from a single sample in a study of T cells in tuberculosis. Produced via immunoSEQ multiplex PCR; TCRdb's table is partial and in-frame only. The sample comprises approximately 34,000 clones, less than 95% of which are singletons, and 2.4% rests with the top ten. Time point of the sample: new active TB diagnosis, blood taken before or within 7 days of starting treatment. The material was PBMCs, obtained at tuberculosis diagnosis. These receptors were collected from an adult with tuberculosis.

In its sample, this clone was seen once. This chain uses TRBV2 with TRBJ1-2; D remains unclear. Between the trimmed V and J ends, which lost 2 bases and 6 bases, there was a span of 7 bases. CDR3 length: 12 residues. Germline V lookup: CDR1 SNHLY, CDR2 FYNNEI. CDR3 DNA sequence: TGTGCCAGCAGTGAAAGACGGGATGGCTACACCTTC. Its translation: CASSERRDGYTF.

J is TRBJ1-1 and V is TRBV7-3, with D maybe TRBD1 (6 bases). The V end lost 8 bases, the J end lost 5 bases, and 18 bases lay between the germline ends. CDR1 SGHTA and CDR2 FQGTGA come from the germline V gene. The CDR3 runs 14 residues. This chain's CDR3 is CASLPGRGGTEAFF. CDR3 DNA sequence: TGTGCCAGCCTCCCAGGGAGGGGGGGAACTGAAGCTTTCTTT.

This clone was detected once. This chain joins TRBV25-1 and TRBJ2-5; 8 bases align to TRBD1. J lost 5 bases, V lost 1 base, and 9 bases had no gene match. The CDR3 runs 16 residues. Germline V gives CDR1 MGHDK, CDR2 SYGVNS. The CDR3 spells CASSEWQAGGSETQYF. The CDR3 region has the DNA TGTGCCAGCAGTGAATGGCAGGCAGGGGGCTCTGAGACCCAGTACTTC.

The chain's CDR3 is CASSSDPGQPQHF. The CDR3 region has the DNA TGTGCCAGTAGTAGCGATCCGGGGCAGCCCCAGCATTTT. J is TRBJ1-5 and V is TRBV19; no definite D call. The CDR3 length is 13 residues. The germline CDR1 and CDR2 sequences are LNHDA and SQIVND (reference sequence). V was trimmed by 4 bases and J by 7 bases, leaving 11 bases between them.

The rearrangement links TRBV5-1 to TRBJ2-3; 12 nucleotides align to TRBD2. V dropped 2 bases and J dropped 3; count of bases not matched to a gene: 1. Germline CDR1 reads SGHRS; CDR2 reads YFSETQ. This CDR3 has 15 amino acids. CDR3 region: CASSLGLAGTDTQYF. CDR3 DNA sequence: TGCGCCAGCAGCTTAGGACTAGCGGGGACAGATACGCAGTATTTT.

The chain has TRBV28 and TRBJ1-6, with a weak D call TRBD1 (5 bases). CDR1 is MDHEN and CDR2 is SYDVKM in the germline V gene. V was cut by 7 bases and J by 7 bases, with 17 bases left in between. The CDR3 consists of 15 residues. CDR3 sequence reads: CASTANGGVNSPLHF. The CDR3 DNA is TGTGCCAGCACCGCAAACGGGGGGGTGAATTCACCCCTCCACTTT.